This T cell receptor (beta chain) originates from a study of shared clonotypes between healthy human individuals. General study findings and limits: A reduction in generation probabilities was seen for non-shared clonotypes relative to those shared by all four donors. Large depth notwithstanding, sorted-subset sequencing proved incomplete by rarefaction.

Cells designated naive CD8 were CD45RO-negative and were positively selected for CCR7, with terminally differentiated effector memory CD45RA+ cells excluded. Turning to this clone: Its cognate antigen is unknown.

For each subset, genomic DNA was distributed in equal portions over several immunoSEQ plates. Only in-frame clones appear in the TCRdb table, and some are missing; sequencing was by immunoSEQ multiplex PCR. The sample has roughly 850,000 clones, 95% to 97% seen once. Germline CDR1 is SQVTM and CDR2 is ANQGSEA. There are 14 residues in the CDR3. V dropped 7 bases and J dropped 6; count of bases not matched to a gene: 12. Sequencing was carried out using naive CD8+ T cells sorted from blood. The sequence came from a man aged 25-45 years in good health. This sequence joins TRBV29-1 and TRBJ2-7, with 10 bases fitting TRBD1. The CDR3 nucleotides are TGCAGCGGGGTGGGACAGGGGAAGAATGGCGAGCAGTACTTC. Protein: CSGVGQGKNGEQYF.